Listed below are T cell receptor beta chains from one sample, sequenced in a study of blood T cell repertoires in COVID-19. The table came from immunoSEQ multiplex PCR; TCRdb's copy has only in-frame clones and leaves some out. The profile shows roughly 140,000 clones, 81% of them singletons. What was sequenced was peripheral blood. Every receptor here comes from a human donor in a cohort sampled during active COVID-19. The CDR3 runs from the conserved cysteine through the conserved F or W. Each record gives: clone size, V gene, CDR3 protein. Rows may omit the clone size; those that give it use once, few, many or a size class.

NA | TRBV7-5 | CVRSEKGGRVYNEQFF
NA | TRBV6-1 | CASSAPWTGVSNQPQHF
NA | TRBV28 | CASSFRRGIGAWYF
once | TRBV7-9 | CASSLDGGALNTPF
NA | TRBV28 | CASMELGNTEAFF
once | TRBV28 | CASSSSRGGGGYTF
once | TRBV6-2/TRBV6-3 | CASSFYGQSSETQYF
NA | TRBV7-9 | CASSLIALAGGPGYNEQFF
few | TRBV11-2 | CASSLVAGYEQFF
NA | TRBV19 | CASSPKRTGGKNTEAFF
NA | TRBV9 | CASSGGGRYGYTF
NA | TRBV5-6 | CASSFDRRGLWTEAFF
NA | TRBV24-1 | CATSDADRDNYGYTF
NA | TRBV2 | CASSESRGTPLHF
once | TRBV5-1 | CASSLGLAGPTDTQYF
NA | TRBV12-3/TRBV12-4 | CASSVHYEQYF
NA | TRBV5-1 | CASSSTGRGTYEQYF
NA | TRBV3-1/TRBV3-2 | CASSQASTSSSYEQYF
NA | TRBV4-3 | CASSPKFGQATTNEKLFF
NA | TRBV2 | CASTPTGLGNTIYF
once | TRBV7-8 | CASSSSRGSTGELFF
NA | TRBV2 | CASSESLLHTQYF
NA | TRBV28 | CASSFLRTQETQYF
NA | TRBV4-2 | CASSQDHNNRALTEAFF
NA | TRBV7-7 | CASSLARTGTGELFF
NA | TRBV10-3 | CAISESVDNEQFF
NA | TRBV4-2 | CASSQGQGDQPQHF
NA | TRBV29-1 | CSVRTGGTYEQYF
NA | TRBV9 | CASGRNPNEQFF
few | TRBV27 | CASSLSWQSNYGYTF
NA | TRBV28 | CASGGQGGVTGELFF
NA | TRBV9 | CASSVGGGVGGNQPQHF
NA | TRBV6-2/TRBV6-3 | CASSLIQLNYGYTF
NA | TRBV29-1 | CSAQAGNQPQHF
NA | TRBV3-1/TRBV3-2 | CASSQGTLMTGELFF
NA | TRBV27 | CASSLTGSHEQYF